This T cell receptor beta chain was identified in a study of T cells in Graves' hyperthyroidism and ophthalmopathy. The source material, RNA transcripts, was used to amplify TCR beta CDR3 regions. First-round RT-PCR of the TCR CDR3 relied on the HTBI primer set. Using its own MiXCR run on the multiplex PCR reads, TCRdb lists one record per CDR3 protein. Counted here are 300,000 to 400,000 distinct CDR3 sequences, about 14% occurring once; the ten biggest clones make up 20%. Sequenced sample: blood. This clonotype was obtained from a woman in her twenties or thirties with Graves' ophthalmopathy.

The CDR3 coding sequence is TGTGCCAGCGCGGCGGACCGTGCCTACGAGCAGTACTTC. This codes for CASAADRAYEQYF. The V gene is TRBV6-1, the J gene TRBJ2-7; D gene unclear. This CDR3 is built from 13 residues. Germline CDR1 reads MNHNS; CDR2 reads SASEGT. Deletions cut 8 bases from V and 2 bases from J, with 13 bases between.